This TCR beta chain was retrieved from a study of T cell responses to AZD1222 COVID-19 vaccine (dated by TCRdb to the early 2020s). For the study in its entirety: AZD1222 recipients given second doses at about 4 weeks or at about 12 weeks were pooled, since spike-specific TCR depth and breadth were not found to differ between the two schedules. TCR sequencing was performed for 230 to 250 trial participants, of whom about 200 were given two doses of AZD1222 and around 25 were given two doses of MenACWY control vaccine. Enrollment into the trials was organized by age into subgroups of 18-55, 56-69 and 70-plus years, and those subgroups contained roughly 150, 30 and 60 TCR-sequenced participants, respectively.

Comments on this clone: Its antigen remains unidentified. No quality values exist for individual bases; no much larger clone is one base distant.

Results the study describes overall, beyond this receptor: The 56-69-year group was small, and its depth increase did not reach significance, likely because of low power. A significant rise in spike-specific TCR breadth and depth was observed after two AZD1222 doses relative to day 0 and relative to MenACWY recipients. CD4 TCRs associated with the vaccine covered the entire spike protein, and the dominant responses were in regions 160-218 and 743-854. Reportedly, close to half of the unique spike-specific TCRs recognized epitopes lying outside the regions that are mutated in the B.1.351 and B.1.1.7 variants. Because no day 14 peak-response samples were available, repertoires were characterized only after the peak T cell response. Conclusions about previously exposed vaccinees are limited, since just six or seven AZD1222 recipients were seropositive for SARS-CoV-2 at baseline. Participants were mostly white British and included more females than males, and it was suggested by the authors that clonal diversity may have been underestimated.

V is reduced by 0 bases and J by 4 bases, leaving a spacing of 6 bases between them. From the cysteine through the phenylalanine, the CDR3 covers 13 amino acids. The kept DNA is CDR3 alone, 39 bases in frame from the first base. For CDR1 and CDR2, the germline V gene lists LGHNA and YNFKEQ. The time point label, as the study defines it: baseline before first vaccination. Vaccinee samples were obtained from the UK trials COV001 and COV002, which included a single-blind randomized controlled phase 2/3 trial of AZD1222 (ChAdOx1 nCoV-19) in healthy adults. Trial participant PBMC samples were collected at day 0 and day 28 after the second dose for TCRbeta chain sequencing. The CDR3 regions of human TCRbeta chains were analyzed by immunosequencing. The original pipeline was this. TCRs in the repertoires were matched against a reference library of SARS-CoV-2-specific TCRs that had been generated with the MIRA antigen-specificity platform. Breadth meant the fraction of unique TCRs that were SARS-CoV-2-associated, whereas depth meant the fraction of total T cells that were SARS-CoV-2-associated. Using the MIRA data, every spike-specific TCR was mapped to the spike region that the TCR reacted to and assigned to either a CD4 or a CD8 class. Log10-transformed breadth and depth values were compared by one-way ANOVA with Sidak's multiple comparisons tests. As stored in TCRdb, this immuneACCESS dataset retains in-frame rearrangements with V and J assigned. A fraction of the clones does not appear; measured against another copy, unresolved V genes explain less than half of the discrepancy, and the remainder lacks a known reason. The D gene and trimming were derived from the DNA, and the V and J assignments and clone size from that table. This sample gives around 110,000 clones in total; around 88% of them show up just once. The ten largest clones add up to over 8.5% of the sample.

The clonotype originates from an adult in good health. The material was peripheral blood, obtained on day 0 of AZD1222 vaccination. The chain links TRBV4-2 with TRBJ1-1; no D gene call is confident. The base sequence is TGTGCCAGCAGCCAAGATGGAACCACTGAAGCTTTCTTT. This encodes CASSQDGTTEAFF.